This paragraph covers one T cell receptor beta chain sequence. Its target is unknown. Primers included in the PCR were 60 Vbeta and 13 Jbeta primers. The table came from immunoSEQ multiplex PCR; TCRdb's copy has only in-frame clones and leaves some out. The table has some 140,000 clones, 75% to 85% seen once. The sample originates from a study of cytomegalovirus exposure and HLA in healthy donors. Study outcomes and limitations: The majority of TCR sequences were rare, yet some public TCRs appeared in many donors. Previous analysis showed most TCR beta V segments were productive about 90% or about 30% of the time. It has been reported that TCR beta sequences accurately predicted the HLA-A and HLA-B alleles of most subjects.

Deletions cut 0 bases from V and 7 bases from J, with 15 bases between. Germline CDR1 is SGHNT and CDR2 is YENEEA. This CDR3 has 16 residues. Material for sequencing was PBMCs. This clonotype was sampled from a man aged 25 to 45 in good health and CMV-seropositive. The chain is built from TRBV11-3 and TRBJ2-2, with D possibly TRBD1 on 5 matching bases. The CDR3 region has the DNA TGTGCCAGCAGCTTAGATCCCCGGCAGGGAAGCGGGGAGCTGTTTTTT. This sequence encodes CASSLDPRQGSGELFF.